This T cell receptor (beta chain) appears in the sequencing data of a study of blood T cell repertoires in COVID-19. Study-wide background: Specimens from acute and convalescent COVID-19 originated in the United States, Italy and Spain. T cells, B-cell-depleted T cells, or PBMCs supplied cDNA or gDNA.

Germline CDR1 reads MDHEN; CDR2 reads SYDVKM. V was shortened by 6 bases and J by 5 bases, with 23 bases between the two germline ends. The CDR3 is 16 amino acids. This clone has more than one count but fewer than ten. Method: immunoSEQ multiplex PCR; TCRdb's copy keeps in-frame clones and lacks some. The top ten clones hold approximately 3.5% of a sample with about 57,000 clones, around 79% of them seen once. The sequence was collected from a man in his sixties with acute or convalescent COVID-19. Sequencing was carried out using peripheral blood. The chain joins TRBV28 to TRBJ2-7, with D maybe TRBD2 (6 bases). The CDR3 DNA reads as TGTGCCAGCAGCGAGACGGGGGTCCGGGCCCTACACGAGCAGTACTTC. Translating gives CASSETGVRALHEQYF.